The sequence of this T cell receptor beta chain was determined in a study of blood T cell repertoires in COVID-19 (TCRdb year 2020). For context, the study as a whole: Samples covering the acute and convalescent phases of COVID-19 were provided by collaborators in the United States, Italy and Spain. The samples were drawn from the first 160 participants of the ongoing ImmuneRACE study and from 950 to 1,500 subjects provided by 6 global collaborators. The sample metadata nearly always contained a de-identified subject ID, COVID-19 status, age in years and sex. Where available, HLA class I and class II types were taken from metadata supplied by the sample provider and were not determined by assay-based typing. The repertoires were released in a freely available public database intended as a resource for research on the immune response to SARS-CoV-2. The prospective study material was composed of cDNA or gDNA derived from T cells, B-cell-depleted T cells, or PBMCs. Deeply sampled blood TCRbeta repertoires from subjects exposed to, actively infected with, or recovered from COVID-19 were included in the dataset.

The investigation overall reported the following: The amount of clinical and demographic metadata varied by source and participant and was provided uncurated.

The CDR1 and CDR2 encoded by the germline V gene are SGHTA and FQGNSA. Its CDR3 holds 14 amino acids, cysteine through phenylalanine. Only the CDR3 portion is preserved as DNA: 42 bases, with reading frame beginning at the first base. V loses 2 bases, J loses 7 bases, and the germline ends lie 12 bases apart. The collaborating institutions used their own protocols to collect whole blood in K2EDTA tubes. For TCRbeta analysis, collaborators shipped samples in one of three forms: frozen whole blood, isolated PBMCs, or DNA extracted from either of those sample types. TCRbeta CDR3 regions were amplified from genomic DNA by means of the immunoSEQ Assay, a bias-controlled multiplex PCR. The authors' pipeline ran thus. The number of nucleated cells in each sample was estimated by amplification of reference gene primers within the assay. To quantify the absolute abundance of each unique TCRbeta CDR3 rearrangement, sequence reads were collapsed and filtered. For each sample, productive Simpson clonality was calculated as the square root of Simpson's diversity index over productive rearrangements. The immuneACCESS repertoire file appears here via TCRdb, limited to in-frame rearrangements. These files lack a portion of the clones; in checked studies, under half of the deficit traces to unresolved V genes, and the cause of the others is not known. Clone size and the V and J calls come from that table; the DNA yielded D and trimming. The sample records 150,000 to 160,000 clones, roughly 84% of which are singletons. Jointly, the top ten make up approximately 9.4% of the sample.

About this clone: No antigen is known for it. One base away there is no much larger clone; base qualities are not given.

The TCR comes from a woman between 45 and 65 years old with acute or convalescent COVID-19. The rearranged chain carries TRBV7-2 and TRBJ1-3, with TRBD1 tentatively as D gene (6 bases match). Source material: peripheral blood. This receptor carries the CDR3 CASSLSTGTNTIYF. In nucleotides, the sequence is TGTGCCAGCAGCTTATCGACAGGCACGAACACCATATATTTT.